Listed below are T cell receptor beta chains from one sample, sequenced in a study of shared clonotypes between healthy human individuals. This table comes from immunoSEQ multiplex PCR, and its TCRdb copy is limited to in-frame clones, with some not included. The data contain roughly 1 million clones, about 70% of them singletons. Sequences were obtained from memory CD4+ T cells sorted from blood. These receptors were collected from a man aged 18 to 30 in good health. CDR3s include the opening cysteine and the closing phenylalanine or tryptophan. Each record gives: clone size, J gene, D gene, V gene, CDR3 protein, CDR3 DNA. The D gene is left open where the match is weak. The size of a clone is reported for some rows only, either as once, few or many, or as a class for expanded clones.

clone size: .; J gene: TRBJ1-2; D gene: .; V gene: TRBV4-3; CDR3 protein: CASSQAGSLANYGYTF; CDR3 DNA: TGCGCCAGCAGCCAAGCCGGGAGCCTAGCTAACTATGGCTACACCTTC
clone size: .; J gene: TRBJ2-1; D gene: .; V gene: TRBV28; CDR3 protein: CASSREDEQFF; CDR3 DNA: TGTGCCAGCAGTCGGGAAGATGAGCAGTTCTTC
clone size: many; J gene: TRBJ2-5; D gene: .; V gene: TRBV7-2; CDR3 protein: CASSLAYGIQETQYF; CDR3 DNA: TGTGCCAGCAGCTTAGCGTACGGAATCCAAGAGACCCAGTACTTC
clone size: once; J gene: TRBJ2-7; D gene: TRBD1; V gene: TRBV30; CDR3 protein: CAWSGQGLEQYF; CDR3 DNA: TGTGCCTGGAGTGGACAGGGGTTGGAGCAGTACTTC
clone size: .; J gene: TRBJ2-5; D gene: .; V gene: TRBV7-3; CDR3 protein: CASGRSVQETQYF; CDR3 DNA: TGTGCCAGCGGTCGCTCGGTCCAAGAGACCCAGTACTTC
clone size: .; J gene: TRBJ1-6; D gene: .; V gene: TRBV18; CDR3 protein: CASSPYSNSPLHF; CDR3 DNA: TGTGCCAGCTCACCCTACAGTAATTCACCCCTCCACTTT
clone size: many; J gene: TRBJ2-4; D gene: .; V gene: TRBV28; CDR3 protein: CASSLVQGGNIQYF; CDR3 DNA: TGTGCCAGCAGTTTAGTTCAGGGTGGAAACATTCAGTACTTC
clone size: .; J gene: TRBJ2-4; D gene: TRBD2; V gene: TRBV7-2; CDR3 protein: CASSPKTSGMGKNIQYF; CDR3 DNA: TGTGCCAGCAGCCCAAAGACTAGCGGGATGGGCAAAAACATTCAGTACTTC
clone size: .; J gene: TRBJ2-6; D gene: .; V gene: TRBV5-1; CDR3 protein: CASSLGQAGANVLTF; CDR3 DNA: TGCGCCAGCAGCTTGGGTCAGGCTGGGGCCAACGTCCTGACTTTC
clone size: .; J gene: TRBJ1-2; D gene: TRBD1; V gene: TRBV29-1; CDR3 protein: CSVEQGGPRPF; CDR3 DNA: TGCAGCGTTGAACAGGGGGGCCCCCGGCCCTTC
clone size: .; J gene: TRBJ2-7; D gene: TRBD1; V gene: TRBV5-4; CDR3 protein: CASSFVDRASYEQYF; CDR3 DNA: TGTGCCAGCAGCTTCGTGGACAGGGCGTCCTACGAGCAGTACTTC
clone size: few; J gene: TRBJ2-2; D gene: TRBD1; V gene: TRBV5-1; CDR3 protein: CASSPTGAGELFF; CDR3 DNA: TGCGCCAGCAGCCCTACAGGGGCCGGGGAGCTGTTTTTT
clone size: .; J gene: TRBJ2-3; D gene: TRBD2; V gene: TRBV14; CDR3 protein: CASSESGTSLRVDTQYF; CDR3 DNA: TGTGCCAGCAGCGAAAGCGGGACTAGCCTTAGAGTAGATACGCAGTATTTT
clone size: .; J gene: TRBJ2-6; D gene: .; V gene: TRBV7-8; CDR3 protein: CASSLVSQGTGANVLTF; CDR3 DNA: TGTGCCAGCAGCTTAGTATCCCAGGGCACCGGGGCCAACGTCCTGACTTTC
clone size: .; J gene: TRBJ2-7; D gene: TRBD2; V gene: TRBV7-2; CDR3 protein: CASSLRGRAPEQYF; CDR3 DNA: TGTGCCAGCAGCTTGCGCGGGAGGGCCCCCGAGCAGTACTTC
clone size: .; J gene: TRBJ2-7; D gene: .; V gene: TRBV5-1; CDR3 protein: CASSLQGGRPSYEQYF; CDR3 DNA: TGCGCCAGCAGCTTGCAAGGAGGACGGCCATCCTACGAGCAGTACTTC
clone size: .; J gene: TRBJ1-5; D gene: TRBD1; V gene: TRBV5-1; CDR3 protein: CASSPEGDSNQPQHF; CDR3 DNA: TGCGCCAGCAGCCCGGAGGGGGACAGTAATCAGCCCCAGCATTTT
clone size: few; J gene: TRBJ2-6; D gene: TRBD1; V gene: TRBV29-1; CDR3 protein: CSAGQGTNVLTF; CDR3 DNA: TGCAGCGCGGGACAGGGAACCAACGTCCTGACTTTC
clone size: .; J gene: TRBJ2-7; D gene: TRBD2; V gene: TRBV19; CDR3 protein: CASSTAGEEYEQYF; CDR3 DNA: TGTGCCAGTAGTACGGCGGGAGAGGAGTACGAGCAGTACTTC
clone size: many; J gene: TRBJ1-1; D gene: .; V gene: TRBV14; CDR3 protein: CASSQDKARRTEAFF; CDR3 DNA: TGTGCCAGCAGCCAAGATAAGGCCAGGCGGACTGAAGCTTTCTTT
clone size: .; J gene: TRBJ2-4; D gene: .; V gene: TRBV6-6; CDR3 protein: CASEESIAKNIQYF; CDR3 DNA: TGTGCCAGCGAGGAGTCAATAGCCAAAAACATTCAGTACTTC
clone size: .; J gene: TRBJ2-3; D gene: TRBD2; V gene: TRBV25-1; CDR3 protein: CASMGGGVDTQYF; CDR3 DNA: TGTGCCAGCATGGGGGGAGGGGTAGATACGCAGTATTTT
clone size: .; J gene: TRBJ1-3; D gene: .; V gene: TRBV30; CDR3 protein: CAWSVKSLDGNTIYF; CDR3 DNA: TGTGCCTGGAGTGTAAAGTCGTTAGATGGAAACACCATATATTTT
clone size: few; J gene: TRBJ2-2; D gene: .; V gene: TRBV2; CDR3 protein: CASSDEVKNTGELFF; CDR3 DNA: TGTGCCAGCAGTGACGAAGTTAAGAACACCGGGGAGCTGTTTTTT
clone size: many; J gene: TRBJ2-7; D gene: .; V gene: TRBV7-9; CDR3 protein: CASSLMESSYEQYF; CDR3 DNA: TGTGCCAGCAGCTTAATGGAATCTTCCTACGAGCAGTACTTC
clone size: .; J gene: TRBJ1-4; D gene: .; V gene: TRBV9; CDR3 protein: CASSRTTGVGEKLFF; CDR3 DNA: TGTGCCAGCAGCCGTACCACGGGGGTTGGTGAAAAACTGTTTTTT
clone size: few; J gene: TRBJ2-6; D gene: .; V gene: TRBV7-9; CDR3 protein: CASSKGSSGANVLTF; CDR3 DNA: TGTGCCAGCAGCAAGGGGAGCTCTGGGGCCAACGTCCTGACTTTC
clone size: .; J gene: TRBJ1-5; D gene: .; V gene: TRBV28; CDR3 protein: CASSFREVWPQHF; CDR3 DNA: TGTGCCAGCAGTTTTAGGGAGGTTTGGCCCCAGCATTTT